One and the same sample provided the 7 T cell receptor beta chains below, sequenced in a study of cytomegalovirus exposure and HLA in healthy donors. 13 Jbeta primers and 60 Vbeta primers were used for the PCR. Produced via immunoSEQ multiplex PCR; TCRdb's table is partial and in-frame only. The sample shows 130,000 to 150,000 clones, more than 60% of them seen only once. The sample taken for sequencing was PBMCs. The receptors derive from a woman in her forties or fifties in good health and CMV-seropositive.

The V gene is TRBV6-4, the J gene TRBJ2-1; a possible D gene is TRBD1 (6 bases). Germline V gives CDR1 MRHNA, CDR2 SNTAGT. The V end lost 4 bases, the J end lost 5 bases, and 12 bases lay between the germline ends. This CDR3 has 14 residues. The CDR3 DNA reads as TGTGCCAGCAGTGCACAGGGCAGTGACAATGAGCAGTTCTTC. Protein sequence: CASSAQGSDNEQFF.

A few counts support this clone. The V and J genes are TRBV5-1 and TRBJ2-2; TRBD2 might be the D (6 bases). CDR1 is SGHRS, CDR2 YFSETQ, per germline. With 2 bases removed from V and 0 bases from J, the gap between germline ends came to 8 bases. The CDR3 length is 15 residues. DNA for the CDR3: TGCGCCAGCAGCTTCCGGGGGACGAACACCGGGGAGCTGTTTTTT. Its protein is CASSFRGTNTGELFF.

This clone was seen a single time. This sequence joins TRBV6-5 and TRBJ2-6, with D perhaps TRBD1 (5 bases). The CDR3 contains 14 residues. The V gene lost 7 bases and the J gene lost 1 base, with 8 bases spanning the gap. Germline V gene data show CDR1 as MNHEY and CDR2 as SVGAGI. The CDR3 region is CASIGASGANVLTF. The CDR3 bases are TGTGCCAGCATAGGGGCATCTGGGGCCAACGTCCTGACTTTC.

The chain couples TRBV30 to TRBJ1-3; TRBD1 might be the D (6 bases). Looked up from germline, CDR1 is GTSNPN and CDR2 is SVGIG (reference sequence). This CDR3 region has 14 residues. V lost 5 bases and J lost 0, with 11 bases in between. CDR3 sequence reads: CAWQQGYSGNTIYF. The CDR3 DNA reads TGTGCCTGGCAGCAGGGGTACTCTGGAAACACCATATATTTT. The whole variable domain, filled in from reference TRBV30 and TRBJ1-3, reads SQTIHQWPATLVQPVGSPLSLECTVEGTSNPNLYWYRQAAGRGLQLLFYSVGIGQISSEVPQNLSASRPQDRQFILSSKKLLLSDSGFYLCAWQQGYSGNTIYFGEGSWLTVV.

The chain carries TRBV11-2 and TRBJ2-7, with D maybe TRBD2 (5 bases). CDR1 is SGHAT and CDR2 is FQNNGV in the germline V gene. This CDR3 is built from 13 residues. Trimming took 5 bases from V and 5 from J, leaving 13 bases between them. CDR3 in amino acids: CASSGGRENEQYF. In nucleotides, the CDR3 is TGTGCCAGCAGCGGAGGACGTGAGAACGAGCAGTACTTC.

The chain is built from TRBV27 and TRBJ1-1; no clear D gene. This CDR3 region has 16 residues. V lost 3 bases, J lost 5 bases, and 19 bases lay in between. Germline V gene sequence: CDR1 MNHEY, CDR2 SMNVEV (reference sequence). The CDR3 coding sequence is TGTGCCAGCAGTTTGGACCCGCGGGAACGGGGAACTGAAGCTTTCTTT. Its protein product is CASSLDPRERGTEAFF.

The gene calls are TRBV7-2 and TRBJ2-7; D is perhaps TRBD2 (7 bases). The CDR3 is made up of 12 amino acids. Germline lookup yields CDR1 SGHTA and CDR2 FQGNSA. The germline V and J ends were trimmed by 6 bases and 5 bases, with 11 bases remaining between them. CDR3 sequence (DNA): TGTGCCAGCAGGGGGGGGGCAGACGAGCAGTACTTC. It specifies CASRGGADEQYF.